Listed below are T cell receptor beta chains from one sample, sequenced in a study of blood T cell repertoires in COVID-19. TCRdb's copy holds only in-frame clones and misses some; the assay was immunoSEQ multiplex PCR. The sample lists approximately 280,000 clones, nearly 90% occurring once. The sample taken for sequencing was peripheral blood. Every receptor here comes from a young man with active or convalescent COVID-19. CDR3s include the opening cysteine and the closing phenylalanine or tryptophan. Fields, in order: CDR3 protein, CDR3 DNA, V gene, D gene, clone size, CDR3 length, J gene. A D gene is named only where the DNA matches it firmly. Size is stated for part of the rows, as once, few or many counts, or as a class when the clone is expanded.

CASSQEPGYGYTF TGCGCCAGCAGCCAAGAACCAGGCTATGGCTACACCTTC TRBV4-1 - - 13 TRBJ1-2
CASSQDSLAGYTQYF TGCGCCAGCAGCCAAGACTCGCTAGCGGGTTATACGCAGTATTTT TRBV4-3 TRBD2 - 15 TRBJ2-3
CASSSNGLEQETQYF TGTGCCAGCAGCTCGAACGGACTAGAGCAAGAGACCCAGTACTTC TRBV7-3 TRBD2 - 15 TRBJ2-5
CATSRGGDSYEQYF TGTGCCACCAGCAGAGGGGGGGACTCCTACGAGCAGTACTTC TRBV15 - few 14 TRBJ2-7
CASSYSPQGADTEAFF TGTGCCAGCAGTTACTCTCCCCAGGGGGCAGACACTGAAGCTTTCTTT TRBV6-2/TRBV6-3 TRBD1 - 16 TRBJ1-1
CASSPQTFPSTDTQYF TGTGCCAGCAGCCCCCAGACATTTCCAAGCACAGATACGCAGTATTTT TRBV3-1/TRBV3-2 - - 16 TRBJ2-3
CASSLTGIAGELFF TGCGCCAGCAGCTTGACAGGGATCGCCGGGGAGCTGTTTTTT TRBV5-1 - - 14 TRBJ2-2
CASSLWTGLPNEQYF TGTGCCAGCAGCTTGTGGACAGGACTACCTAACGAGCAGTACTTC TRBV5-4 - - 15 TRBJ2-7
CASSGRQGAKFFNEQYF TGTGCCAGTAGTGGAAGACAGGGGGCGAAGTTTTTTAACGAGCAGTACTTC TRBV19 TRBD1 - 17 TRBJ2-7
CASRPRLTGELFF TGTGCCAGCAGACCGAGACTGACCGGGGAGCTGTTTTTT TRBV7-9 - - 13 TRBJ2-2
CASSYSETYNQPQHF TGTGCCAGCAGTTACTCCGAAACCTACAATCAGCCCCAGCATTTT TRBV6-2/TRBV6-3 - - 15 TRBJ1-5
CASSAGTENIQYF TGTGCCAGCAGCGCCGGGACAGAAAACATTCAGTACTTC TRBV9 TRBD1 - 13 TRBJ2-4
CASSRDRDGEKLFF TGTGCCAGCAGTAGAGACAGGGACGGAGAAAAACTGTTTTTT TRBV2 TRBD1 - 14 TRBJ1-4
CASSPVGTGGNQPQHF TGCGCCAGCAGCCCAGTTGGCACAGGGGGCAATCAGCCCCAGCATTTT TRBV4-1 TRBD1 - 16 TRBJ1-5
CASSFTPRGAYNSPLHF TGTGCCAGCAGCTTCACTCCCAGGGGCGCCTATAATTCACCCCTCCACTTT TRBV5-6 - - 17 TRBJ1-6
CASSQTSGGVVKNIQYF TGTGCCAGCAGCCAAACTAGCGGGGGGGTTGTCAAAAACATTCAGTACTTC TRBV3-1/TRBV3-2 TRBD2 - 17 TRBJ2-4
CASSRGLAGDNYEQYF TGCGCCAGCAGCAGAGGACTAGCGGGGGATAACTACGAGCAGTACTTC TRBV4-1 TRBD2 - 16 TRBJ2-7
CASSFGLAGREQYF TGTGCCAGCAGCTTCGGACTAGCGGGGAGGGAGCAGTACTTC TRBV13 TRBD2 - 14 TRBJ2-7
CASRPPSGGSDEQYF TGTGCCAGCAGGCCCCCGTCGGGGGGCTCGGACGAGCAGTACTTC TRBV27 - - 15 TRBJ2-7
CASSTRSGETQYF TGCGCCAGCAGCACGAGGAGCGGGGAGACCCAGTACTTC TRBV4-3 - - 13 TRBJ2-5
CASRQVLNTEAFF TGTGCCAGCCGACAGGTATTGAACACTGAAGCTTTCTTT TRBV2 - - 13 TRBJ1-1
CSVGTGGPANYGYTF TGCAGCGTAGGGACAGGGGGCCCCGCTAACTATGGCTACACCTTC TRBV29-1 TRBD1 - 15 TRBJ1-2
CASSLAGQGASGYTF TGTGCCAGCAGCTTAGCCGGACAGGGGGCGAGTGGCTACACCTTC TRBV7-2 TRBD1 - 15 TRBJ1-2
CASSIVVPNQPQHF TGTGCCAGTAGTATAGTAGTCCCCAATCAGCCCCAGCATTTT TRBV19 - - 14 TRBJ1-5